This T cell receptor (beta chain) was identified during a study of multiple sclerosis patients with progressive multifocal leukoencephalopathy. Assay used: immunoSEQ multiplex PCR; TCRdb lists only in-frame clones, some missing. Here the sample spans roughly 28,000 clones, around 90% being singletons. As to this clone: The target antigen is unknown.

Study-level results: Clones expanded at PML were already present before and during natalizumab.

Documented time point: before natalizumab initiation. Prior interferon beta treatment was universal, and the PML patients were all female. T0 refers to blood drawn before natalizumab was first infused. Trimming stripped 8 bases from V and 1 base from J, with 11 bases between. The germline gives CDR1 SNHLY, CDR2 FYNNEI. This CDR3 spans 13 amino acids. Sample: PBMCs. The TCR originated in a human donor with multiple sclerosis. The chain carries TRBV2 and TRBJ2-5, with D possibly matching TRBD2 (5 bases). The CDR3 DNA reads as TGTGCCAGCCACGACTACGCCCAAGAGACCCAGTACTTC. Protein sequence: CASHDYAQETQYF.